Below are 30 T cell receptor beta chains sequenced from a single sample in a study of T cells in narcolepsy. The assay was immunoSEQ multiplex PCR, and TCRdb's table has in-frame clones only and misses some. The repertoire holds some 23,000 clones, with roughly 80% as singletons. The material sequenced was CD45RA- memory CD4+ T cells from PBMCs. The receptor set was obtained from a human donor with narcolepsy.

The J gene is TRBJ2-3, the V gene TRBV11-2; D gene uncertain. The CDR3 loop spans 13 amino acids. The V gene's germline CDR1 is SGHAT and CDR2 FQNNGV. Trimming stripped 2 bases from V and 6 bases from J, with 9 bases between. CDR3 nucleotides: TGTGCCAGCAGCTTAAACCTAGGGGATACGCAGTATTTT. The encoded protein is CASSLNLGDTQYF.

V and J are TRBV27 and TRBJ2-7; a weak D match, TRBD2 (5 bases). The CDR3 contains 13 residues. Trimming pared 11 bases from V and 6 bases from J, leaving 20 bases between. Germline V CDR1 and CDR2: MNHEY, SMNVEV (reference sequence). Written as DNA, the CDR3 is TGTGCCTCAAGGCGGCTTTTCGGGGTCGAGCAGTACTTC. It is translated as CASRRLFGVEQYF.

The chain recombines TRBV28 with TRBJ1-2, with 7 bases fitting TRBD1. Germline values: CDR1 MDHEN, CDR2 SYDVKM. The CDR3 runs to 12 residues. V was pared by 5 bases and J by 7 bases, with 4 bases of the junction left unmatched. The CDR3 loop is CASSRGQFGYTF. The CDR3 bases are TGTGCCAGCAGTCGGGGACAGTTTGGCTACACCTTC.

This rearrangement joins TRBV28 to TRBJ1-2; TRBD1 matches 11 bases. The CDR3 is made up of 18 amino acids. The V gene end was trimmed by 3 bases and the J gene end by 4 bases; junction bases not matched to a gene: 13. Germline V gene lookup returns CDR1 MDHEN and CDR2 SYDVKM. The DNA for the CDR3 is TGTGCCAGCAGTTTTAAGCGGGGTCCGGGACAGGGGGGCTATGGCTACACCTTC. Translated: CASSFKRGPGQGGYGYTF.

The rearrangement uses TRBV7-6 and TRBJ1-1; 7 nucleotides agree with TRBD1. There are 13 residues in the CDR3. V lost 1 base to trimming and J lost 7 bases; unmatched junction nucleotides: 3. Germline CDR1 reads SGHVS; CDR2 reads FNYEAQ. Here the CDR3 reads CASSLGQGREAFF. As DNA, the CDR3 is TGTGCCAGCAGCTTAGGACAGGGCCGTGAAGCTTTCTTT.

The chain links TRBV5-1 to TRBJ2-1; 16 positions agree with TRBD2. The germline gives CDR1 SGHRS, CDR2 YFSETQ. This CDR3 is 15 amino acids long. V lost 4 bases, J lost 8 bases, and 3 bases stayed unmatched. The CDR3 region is CASSRGLAGGDEQFF. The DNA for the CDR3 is TGCGCCAGCAGCAGGGGACTAGCGGGAGGGGATGAGCAGTTCTTC. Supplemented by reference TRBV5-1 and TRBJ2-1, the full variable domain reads KAGVTQTPRYLIKTRGQQVTLSCSPISGHRSVSWYQQTPGQGLQFLFEYFSETQRNKGNFPGRFSGRQFSNSRSEMNVSTLELGDSALYLCASSRGLAGGDEQFFGPGTRLTVL.

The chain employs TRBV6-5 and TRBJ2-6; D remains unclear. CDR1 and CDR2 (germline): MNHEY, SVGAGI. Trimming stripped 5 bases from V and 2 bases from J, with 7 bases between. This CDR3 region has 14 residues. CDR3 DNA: TGTGCCAGCAGTGGCGGACCTGGGGCCAACGTCCTGACTTTC. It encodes CASSGGPGANVLTF.

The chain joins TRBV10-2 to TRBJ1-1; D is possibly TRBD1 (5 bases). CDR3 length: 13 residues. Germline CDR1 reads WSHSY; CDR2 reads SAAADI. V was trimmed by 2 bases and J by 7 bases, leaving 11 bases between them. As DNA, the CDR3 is TGCGCCAGCAGTGAGCCTACAGGAGATGAAGCTTTCTTT. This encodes CASSEPTGDEAFF.

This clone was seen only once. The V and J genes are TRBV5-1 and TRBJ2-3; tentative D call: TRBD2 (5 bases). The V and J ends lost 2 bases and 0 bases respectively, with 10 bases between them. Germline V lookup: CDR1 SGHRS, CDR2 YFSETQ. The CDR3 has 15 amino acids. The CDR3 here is CASSLEGISTDTQYF. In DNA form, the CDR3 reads TGCGCCAGCAGCTTAGAGGGAATTAGCACAGATACGCAGTATTTT.

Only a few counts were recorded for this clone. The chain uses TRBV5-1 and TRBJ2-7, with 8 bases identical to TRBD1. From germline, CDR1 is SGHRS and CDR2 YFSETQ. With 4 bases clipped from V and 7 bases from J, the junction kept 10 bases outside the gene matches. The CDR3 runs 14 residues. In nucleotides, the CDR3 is TGCGCCAGCAGCCCCGGACAGGGTGAGCGGGAGCAGTACTTC. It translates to CASSPGQGEREQYF.

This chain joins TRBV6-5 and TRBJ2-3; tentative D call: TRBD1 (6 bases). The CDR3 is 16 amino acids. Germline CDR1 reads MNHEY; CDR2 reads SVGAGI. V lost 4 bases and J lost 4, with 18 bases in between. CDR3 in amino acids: CASSSLEGGRADTQYF. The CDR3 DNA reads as TGTGCCAGCAGTTCCCTAGAAGGGGGAAGGGCAGATACGCAGTATTTT.

The CDR3 DNA is TGCGCCAGCAGCCGAGGATCGGGACGGGGGGTATCTGGGGCCAACGTCCTGACTTTC. Translated, it gives CASSRGSGRGVSGANVLTF. The J gene is TRBJ2-6, the V gene TRBV4-3, with 7 bases matching TRBD2. Looked up from germline, CDR1 is LGHNA and CDR2 is YSLEER. J gave up 1 base and V 4 bases, and 13 bases lay outside the gene matches. This CDR3 contains 19 residues.

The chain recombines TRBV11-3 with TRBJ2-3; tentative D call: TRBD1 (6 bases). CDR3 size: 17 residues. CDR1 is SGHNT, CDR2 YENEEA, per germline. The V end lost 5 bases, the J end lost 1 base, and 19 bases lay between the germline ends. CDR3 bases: TGTGCCAGCAGCACAGACACAGGGCGGTCGGGCACAGATACGCAGTATTTT. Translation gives CASSTDTGRSGTDTQYF.

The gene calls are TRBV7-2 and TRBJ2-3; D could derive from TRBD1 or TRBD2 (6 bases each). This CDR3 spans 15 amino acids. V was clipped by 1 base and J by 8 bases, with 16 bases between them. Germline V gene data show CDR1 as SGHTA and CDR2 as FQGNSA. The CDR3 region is CASSLGPGAGSTQYF. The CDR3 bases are TGTGCCAGCAGCTTAGGTCCGGGGGCCGGAAGTACGCAGTATTTT.

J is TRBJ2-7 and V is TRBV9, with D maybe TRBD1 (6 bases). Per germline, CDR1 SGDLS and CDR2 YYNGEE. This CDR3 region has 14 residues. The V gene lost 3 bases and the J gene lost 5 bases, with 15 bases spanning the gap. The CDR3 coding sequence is TGTGCCAGCAGCGCGGGGACATTTAGCCACGAGCAGTACTTC. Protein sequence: CASSAGTFSHEQYF.

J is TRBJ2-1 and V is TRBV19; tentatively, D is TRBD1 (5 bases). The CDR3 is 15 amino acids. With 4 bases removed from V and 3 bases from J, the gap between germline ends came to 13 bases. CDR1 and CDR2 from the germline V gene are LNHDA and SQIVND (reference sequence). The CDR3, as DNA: TGTGCCAGTAGTAAGACAGTCTCCTACTACAATGAGCAGTTCTTC. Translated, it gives CASSKTVSYYNEQFF. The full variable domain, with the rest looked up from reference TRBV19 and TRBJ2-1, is DGGITQSPKYLFRKEGQNVTLSCEQNLNHDAMYWYRQDPGQGLRLIYYSQIVNDFQKGDIAEGYSVSREKKESFPLTVTSAQKNPTAFYLCASSKTVSYYNEQFFGPGTRLTVL.

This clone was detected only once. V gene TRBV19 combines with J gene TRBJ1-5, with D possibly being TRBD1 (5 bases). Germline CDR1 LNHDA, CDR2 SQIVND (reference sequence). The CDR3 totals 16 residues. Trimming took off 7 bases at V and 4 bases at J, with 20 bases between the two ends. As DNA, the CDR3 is TGTGCCAGTACCCGGGGTAAGGGGATCGGGAATCAGCCCCAGCATTTT. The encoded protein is CASTRGKGIGNQPQHF.

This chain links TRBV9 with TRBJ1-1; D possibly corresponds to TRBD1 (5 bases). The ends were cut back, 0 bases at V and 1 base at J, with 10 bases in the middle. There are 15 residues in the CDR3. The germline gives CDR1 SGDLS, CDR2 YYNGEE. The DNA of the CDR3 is TGTGCCAGCAGCGTAGGAAGCAGGGCGAACACTGAAGCTTTCTTT. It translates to CASSVGSRANTEAFF.

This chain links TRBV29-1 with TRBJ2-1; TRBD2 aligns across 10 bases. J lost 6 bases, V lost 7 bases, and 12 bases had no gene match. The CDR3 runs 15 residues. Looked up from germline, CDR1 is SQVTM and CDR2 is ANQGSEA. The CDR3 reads CSASGLAGALNEQFF. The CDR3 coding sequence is TGCAGCGCGAGCGGTCTAGCGGGAGCTCTCAATGAGCAGTTCTTC.

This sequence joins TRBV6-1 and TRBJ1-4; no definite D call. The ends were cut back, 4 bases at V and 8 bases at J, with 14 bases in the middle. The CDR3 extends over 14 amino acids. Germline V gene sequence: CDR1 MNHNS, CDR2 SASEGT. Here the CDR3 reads CASSVSQSREKLFF. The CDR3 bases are TGTGCCAGCAGTGTGAGCCAATCAAGGGAAAAACTGTTTTTT.

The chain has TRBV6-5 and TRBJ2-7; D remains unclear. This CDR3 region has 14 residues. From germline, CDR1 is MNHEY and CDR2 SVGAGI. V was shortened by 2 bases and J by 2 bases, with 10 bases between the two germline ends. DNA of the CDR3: TGTGCCAGCAGTTACCAGCGCGGACCCTACGAGCAGTACTTC. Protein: CASSYQRGPYEQYF.

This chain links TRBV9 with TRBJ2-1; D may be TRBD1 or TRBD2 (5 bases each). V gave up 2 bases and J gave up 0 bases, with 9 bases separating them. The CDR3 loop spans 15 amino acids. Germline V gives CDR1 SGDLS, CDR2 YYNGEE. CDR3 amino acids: CASSVWGSSYNEQFF. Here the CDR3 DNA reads TGTGCCAGCAGCGTTTGGGGGAGCTCCTACAATGAGCAGTTCTTC.

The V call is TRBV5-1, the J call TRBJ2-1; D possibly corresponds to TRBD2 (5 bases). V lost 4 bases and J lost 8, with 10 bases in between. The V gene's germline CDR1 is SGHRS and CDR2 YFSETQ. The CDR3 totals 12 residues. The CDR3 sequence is CASSPDLDEQFF. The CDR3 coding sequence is TGCGCCAGCAGCCCGGACTTGGATGAGCAGTTCTTC.

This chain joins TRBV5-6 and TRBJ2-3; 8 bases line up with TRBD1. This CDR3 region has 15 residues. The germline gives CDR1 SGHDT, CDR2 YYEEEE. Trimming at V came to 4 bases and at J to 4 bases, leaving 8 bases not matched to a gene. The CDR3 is CASSQGAGTADTQYF. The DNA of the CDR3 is TGTGCCAGCAGCCAGGGGGCAGGGACTGCAGATACGCAGTATTTT.

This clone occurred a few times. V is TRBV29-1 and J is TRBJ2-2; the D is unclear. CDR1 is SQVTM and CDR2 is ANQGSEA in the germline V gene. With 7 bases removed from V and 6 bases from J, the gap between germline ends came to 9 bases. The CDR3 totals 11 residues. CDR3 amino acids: CSADTAGELFF. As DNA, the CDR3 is TGCAGCGCTGATACGGCCGGGGAGCTGTTTTTT.

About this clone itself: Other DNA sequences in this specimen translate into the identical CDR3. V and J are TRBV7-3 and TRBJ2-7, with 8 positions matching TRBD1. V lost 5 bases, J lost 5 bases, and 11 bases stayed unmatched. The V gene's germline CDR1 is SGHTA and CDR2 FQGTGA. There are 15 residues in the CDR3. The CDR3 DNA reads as TGTGCCAGCAGCCTAGGAGGAACAGGGGGGCACGAGCAGTACTTC. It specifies CASSLGGTGGHEQYF.

Written as DNA, the CDR3 is TGTGCCAGCAGTGGGGGGACAGGGAACGCGCAGACCCAGTACTTC. Translation: CASSGGTGNAQTQYF. The chain uses TRBV2 and TRBJ2-5, with 9 positions matching TRBD1. This CDR3 spans 15 amino acids. Germline values: CDR1 SNHLY, CDR2 FYNNEI. J lost 6 bases, V lost 4 bases, and 9 bases had no gene match.

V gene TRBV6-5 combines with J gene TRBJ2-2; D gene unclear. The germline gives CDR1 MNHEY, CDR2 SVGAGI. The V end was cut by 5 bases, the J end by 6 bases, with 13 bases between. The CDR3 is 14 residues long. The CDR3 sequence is CASSEEVAAGELFF. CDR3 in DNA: TGTGCCAGCAGTGAAGAGGTGGCAGCCGGGGAGCTGTTTTTT.

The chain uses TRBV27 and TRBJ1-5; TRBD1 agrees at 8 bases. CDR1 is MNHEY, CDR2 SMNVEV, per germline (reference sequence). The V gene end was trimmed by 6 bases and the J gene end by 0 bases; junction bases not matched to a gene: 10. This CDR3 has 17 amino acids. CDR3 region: CASSSGQGPYSNQPQHF. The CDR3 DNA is TGTGCCAGCAGCTCCGGACAGGGCCCTTATAGCAATCAGCCCCAGCATTTT.

The CDR3 loop is CASSPRDGTYQGGYTF. DNA for the CDR3: TGTGCCAGCAGCCCCCGGGACGGTACCTACCAGGGAGGCTACACCTTC. This rearrangement joins TRBV9 to TRBJ1-2; TRBD1 might be the D (5 bases). The V gene's germline CDR1 is SGDLS and CDR2 YYNGEE. This CDR3 is 16 amino acids long. Trimming stripped 4 bases from V and 8 bases from J, with 24 bases between.